The 26 T cell receptor beta chains given below trace back to one sample, sequenced in a study of vaccination effects on CD4 cells after COVID-19. These TCRs are of unknown antigen specificity. Under the ViraFEST assay, PBMC were stimulated with viral peptide pools so that antigen-specific CD4+ T cells expanded. Sequencing was performed afterwards. After about 10 days in culture, the CD4+ T cells were isolated. Vaccinees lacked prior SARS-CoV-2 infection and tested negative for nucleocapsid antibodies. The repertoire was sequenced with immunoSEQ multiplex PCR; TCRdb's copy has only in-frame clones and lacks some. The top ten clones hold about 15% of a sample with 37,000 or so clones, about 60% of them seen once. The sample consisted of CD4+ T cells from PBMCs cultured with HCoV-OC43 spike peptides, taken before COVID-19 vaccination. Regarding subset: HCoV-OC43 spike overlapping peptide pool stimulation. These TCRs come from a human donor who received a COVID-19 vaccine.

This chain joins TRBV15 and TRBJ1-1, with 7 bases lining up with TRBD1. V was pared by 3 bases and J by 1 base, with 8 bases of the junction left unmatched. The CDR3 is 16 amino acids. Looked up from germline, CDR1 is LNHNV and CDR2 is YYDKDF (reference sequence). CDR3 sequence: CATSRDTTGSNTEAFF. The CDR3 nucleotides read TGTGCCACCAGCAGGGACACGACAGGGTCGAACACTGAAGCTTTCTTT.

V gene TRBV5-1 combines with J gene TRBJ2-2; the D call may be TRBD1 or TRBD2 (5 bases each). This CDR3 has 15 amino acids. Trimming removed 2 bases at V and 2 bases at J, with 10 bases between. Germline assignment: CDR1 SGHRS and CDR2 YFSETQ. CDR3 loop: CASSFSGDNTGELFF. The CDR3 nucleotides read TGCGCCAGCAGCTTTTCCGGGGACAACACCGGGGAGCTGTTTTTT.

The sample holds one count of this clone. The CDR3 nucleotides read TGTGCCAGCAGCGCCGGGACTAGCGGGAGGGTAGATGAGCAGTTCTTC. Translation: CASSAGTSGRVDEQFF. The V and J genes are TRBV7-7 and TRBJ2-1; 16 nucleotides match TRBD2. This CDR3 has 16 residues. From germline, CDR1 is SSHAT and CDR2 FNYEAQ (reference sequence). V shed 5 bases, J shed 8 bases, and the junction held 6 bases outside the gene matches.

This clone was seen a handful of times. The chain recombines TRBV11-2 with TRBJ1-1; TRBD1 agrees at 10 bases. CDR3 size: 13 residues. The germline CDR1 and CDR2 sequences are SGHAT and FQNNGV. V was pared by 5 bases and J by 10 bases, with 7 bases of the junction left unmatched. The chain's CDR3 is CASSPDRGRVAFF. The CDR3 DNA is TGTGCCAGCAGCCCCGACAGGGGGCGCGTAGCTTTCTTT.

This rearrangement joins TRBV29-1 to TRBJ1-2; TRBD1 might be the D (5 bases). The CDR3 runs 15 residues. Germline-derived CDR1 and CDR2 are SQVTM and ANQGSEA. Trimming took off 7 bases at V and 0 bases at J, with 18 bases between the two ends. The CDR3 is CSATHRDGTNYGYTF. For the CDR3, the DNA is TGCAGCGCTACGCATCGGGACGGAACTAACTATGGCTACACCTTC. Using reference TRBV29-1 and TRBJ1-2 for the parts outside the CDR3, the full variable domain is SAVISQKPSRDICQRGTSLTIQCQVDSQVTMMFWYRQQPGQSLTLIATANQGSEATYESGFVIDKFPISRPNLTFSTLTVSNMSPEDSSIYLCSATHRDGTNYGYTFGSGTRLTVV.

CDR3 in DNA: TGTGCCAGCAGTTACGGGGGGGTCAGCTCCTACGAGCAGTACTTC. Translation: CASSYGGVSSYEQYF. The V call is TRBV6-5, the J call TRBJ2-7; 7 bases agree with TRBD2. The V and J ends lost 2 bases and 0 bases, in that order; junction bases with no gene match: 4. The germline V gene encodes CDR1 MNHEY and CDR2 SVGAGI. The CDR3 has 15 residues.

The chain has TRBV30 and TRBJ2-3; TRBD2 might be the D (5 bases). This CDR3 has 15 amino acids. CDR1 and CDR2 (germline): GTSNPN, SVGIG (reference sequence). Trimming cost V 2 bases and J 1 base, with 13 bases left between them. The CDR3 loop reads CAWSSPLAGTDTQYF. The CDR3 DNA is TGTGCCTGGAGTTCCCCCCTAGCTGGCACAGATACGCAGTATTTT.

This clone was observed a few times. The chain has TRBV12-3 or TRBV12-4 and TRBJ1-1; D gene ambiguous. The CDR3 consists of 13 residues. Deletions cut 5 bases from V and 3 bases from J, with 10 bases between. The CDR3 sequence is CASSALQDTEAFF. As DNA, the CDR3 is TGTGCCAGCAGTGCCCTCCAGGACACTGAAGCTTTCTTT.

The V and J genes are TRBV6-6 and TRBJ2-3, with D perhaps TRBD1 (6 bases). V shed 6 bases and J shed 2 bases, with 15 bases lying between them. This CDR3 is 15 amino acids long. Germline assignment: CDR1 MNHNY and CDR2 SVGAGI (reference sequence). CDR3 sequence: CASSPDRHTTDTQYF. The CDR3 bases are TGTGCCAGCAGCCCGGACAGACACACCACAGATACGCAGTATTTT.

V usage is TRBV10-1 and J usage is TRBJ2-1, with TRBD1 as a possible D gene (6 bases). Germline V gene data show CDR1 as WNHNN and CDR2 as SYGVQD (reference sequence). V gave up 2 bases and J gave up 0 bases, with 11 bases separating them. The CDR3 consists of 16 residues. In nucleotides, the CDR3 is TGCGCCAGCAGTGAGAGACAGGTTATCTCCTACAATGAGCAGTTCTTC. Protein product: CASSERQVISYNEQFF.

V and J are TRBV4-1 and TRBJ1-5; D gene uncertain. The CDR3 consists of 15 residues. The V end was cut by 1 base, the J end by 3 bases, with 10 bases between. The V gene's germline CDR1 is MGHRA and CDR2 YSYEKL. This chain's CDR3 is CASSQGNQINQPQHF. The CDR3 coding sequence is TGCGCCAGCAGCCAAGGAAACCAGATCAATCAGCCCCAGCATTTT.

The chain recombines TRBV6-5 with TRBJ2-5, with 8 positions matching TRBD2. V lost 2 bases, J lost 5 bases, and 4 bases stayed unmatched. The CDR3 sequence is 14 residues long. Germline V gene data show CDR1 as MNHEY and CDR2 as SVGAGI. DNA for the CDR3: TGTGCCAGCAGTTACCGGGGGGGCCGGGAGACCCAGTACTTC. It translates to CASSYRGGRETQYF.

This clone came up a few times. This chain links TRBV12-3 or TRBV12-4 with TRBJ1-5; D unclear. Trimming shortened V by 6 bases and J by 4 bases, and 10 bases separated the two germline ends. The CDR3 contains 13 residues. CDR3 in amino acids: CASSPVENQPQHF. In DNA form, the CDR3 reads TGTGCCAGCAGCCCGGTCGAGAATCAGCCCCAGCATTTT.

The chain carries TRBV6-5 and TRBJ2-7; D remains unclear. Germline CDR1 reads MNHEY; CDR2 reads SVGAGI. The CDR3 is made up of 14 amino acids. Trimming took 8 bases from V and 0 from J, leaving 14 bases between them. CDR3 bases: TGTGCCAGCCCTTCCCAGAGCTACTCCTACGAGCAGTACTTC. Translating it yields CASPSQSYSYEQYF.

This clone was seen just once. This chain uses TRBV10-2 with TRBJ1-1; no firm D call. The germline V gene has CDR1 WSHSY and CDR2 SAAADI. This CDR3 is built from 14 residues. V lost 4 bases and J lost 2, with 11 bases in between. The DNA of the CDR3 is TGCGCCAGCAGTGTCGCCGGGTCTAACACTGAAGCTTTCTTT. This gives the protein CASSVAGSNTEAFF.

The CDR3 is CASNPWGRPNTEAFF. DNA for the CDR3: TGTGCCAGCAATCCCTGGGGACGACCGAACACTGAAGCTTTCTTT. The V call is TRBV5-6, the J call TRBJ1-1; perhaps TRBD1 as D (5 bases). The CDR3 loop spans 15 amino acids. Looked up from germline, CDR1 is SGHDT and CDR2 is YYEEEE. The ends were cut back, 6 bases at V and 1 base at J, with 16 bases in the middle.

The genes are TRBV4-1 and TRBJ1-6, with D unresolved. This CDR3 spans 15 amino acids. The V end lost 1 base, the J end lost 8 bases, and 12 bases lay between the germline ends. Germline lookup yields CDR1 MGHRA and CDR2 YSYEKL. In DNA form, the CDR3 reads TGCGCCAGCAGCCAAGTAGGCCGAGCCTATTCACCCCTCCACTTT. Translated, it gives CASSQVGRAYSPLHF.

The chain couples TRBV6-6 to TRBJ1-1; unclear D gene. Germline V gives CDR1 MNHNY, CDR2 SVGAGI (reference sequence). The V gene lost 2 bases and the J gene lost 7 bases, with 8 bases spanning the gap. The CDR3 has 12 amino acids. In DNA form, the CDR3 reads TGTGCCAGCAGTTACAGGGAGGGTGAAGCTTTCTTT. Translation: CASSYREGEAFF.

This chain joins TRBV12-3 or TRBV12-4 and TRBJ1-2, with 7 bases matching TRBD1. The CDR3 spans 12 residues. Unmatched junction bases numbered 4, after V lost 6 bases and J lost 6 bases. In DNA, the CDR3 is TGTGCCAGCAGCCGTACAGGGGATGGCTACACCTTC. Protein sequence: CASSRTGDGYTF.

This chain uses TRBV27 with TRBJ2-7; no clear D gene. Between the trimmed V and J ends, which lost 0 bases and 2 bases, there was a span of 8 bases. Germline CDR1 and CDR2: MNHEY and SMNVEV (reference sequence). CDR3 size: 14 residues. The CDR3 nucleotides are TGTGCCAGCAGTTTATCAGACAACGCCTACGAGCAGTACTTC. It encodes CASSLSDNAYEQYF.

The chain joins TRBV20-1 to TRBJ2-5; 9 bases are shared with TRBD2. The CDR3 length is 16 residues. V trimming: 3 bases; J trimming: 0 bases; junction bases outside the gene matches: 8. Germline loops: CDR1 DFQATT, CDR2 SNEGSKA (reference sequence). CDR3 nucleotides: TGCAGTGCTAGTGCCCTACTAGCGGGTAACCAAGAGACCCAGTACTTC. The encoded protein is CSASALLAGNQETQYF.

CDR3 in amino acids: CASRKNTGLNTEAFF. CDR3 nucleotides: TGTGCCAGCAGGAAAAATACAGGGTTGAACACTGAAGCTTTCTTT. The chain joins TRBV5-5 to TRBJ1-1, with D possibly matching TRBD1 (6 bases). The CDR3 loop spans 15 amino acids. Germline CDR1 reads SGHKS; CDR2 reads YYEKEE (reference sequence). The V gene lost 5 bases and the J gene lost 0 bases, with 14 bases spanning the gap.

The chain links TRBV5-5 to TRBJ2-2; 13 positions agree with TRBD2. V lost 2 bases, J lost 5 bases, and 9 bases stayed unmatched. Germline CDR1 and CDR2: SGHKS and YYEKEE (reference sequence). The length of the CDR3 is 18 residues. This CDR3 reads CASSLGGLAGQRTGELFF. In nucleotides, the CDR3 is TGTGCCAGCAGCTTAGGGGGACTAGCGGGACAAAGGACCGGGGAGCTGTTTTTT.

This chain connects TRBV7-9 to TRBJ1-2; D uncertain. The ends were cut back, 4 bases at V and 7 bases at J, with 7 bases in the middle. CDR3 length: 11 residues. The germline V gene has CDR1 SEHNR and CDR2 FQNEAQ (reference sequence). DNA for the CDR3: TGTGCCAGCAGCTCGGGATCTGGCTACACCTTC. Amino acids: CASSSGSGYTF.

V usage is TRBV7-9 and J usage is TRBJ2-3, with D perhaps TRBD1 (5 bases). CDR3 length: 14 residues. V was clipped by 2 bases and J by 2 bases, with 8 bases between them. CDR1 and CDR2 from the germline V gene are SEHNR and FQNEAQ (reference sequence). CDR3 loop: CASSLKGHTDTQYF. CDR3 bases: TGTGCCAGCAGCTTAAAAGGACACACAGATACGCAGTATTTT. Combining the CDR3 with reference TRBV7-9 and TRBJ2-3 gives the whole variable domain DTGVSQNPRHKITKRGQNVTFRCDPISEHNRLYWYRQTLGQGPEFLTYFQNEAQLEKSRLLSDRFSAERPKGSFSTLEIQRTEQGDSAMYLCASSLKGHTDTQYFGPGTRLTVL.

A few counts support this clone. The chain uses TRBV12-5 and TRBJ1-5; a possible D gene is TRBD1 (5 bases). Germline V gene lookup returns CDR1 LGHNT and CDR2 FRNRAP. The CDR3 covers 12 residues. Trimming cost V 4 bases and J 5 bases, with 6 bases left between them. In DNA form, the CDR3 reads TGTGCTAGTGGTTCGGGGGATCAGCCCCAGCATTTT. It yields the protein CASGSGDQPQHF.